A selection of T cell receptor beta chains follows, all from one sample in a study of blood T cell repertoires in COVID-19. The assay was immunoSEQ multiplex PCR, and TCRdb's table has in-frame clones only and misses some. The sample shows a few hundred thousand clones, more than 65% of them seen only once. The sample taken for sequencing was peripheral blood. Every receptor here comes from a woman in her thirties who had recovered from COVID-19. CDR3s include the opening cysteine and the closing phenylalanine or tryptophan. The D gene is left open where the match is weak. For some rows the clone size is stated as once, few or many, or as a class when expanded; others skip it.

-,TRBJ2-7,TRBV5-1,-,TGCGCCAGCAGCTTGGATGGGCCATCAACCTACGAGCAGTACTTC,CASSLDGPSTYEQYF
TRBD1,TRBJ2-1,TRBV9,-,TGTGCCAGCAGCGTCGGGACAGCACTAAATGAGCAGTTCTTC,CASSVGTALNEQFF
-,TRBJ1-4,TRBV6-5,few,TGTGCCAGCAGTTCGAACATTGCAACTAATGAAAAACTGTTTTTT,CASSSNIATNEKLFF
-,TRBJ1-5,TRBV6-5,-,TGTGCCAGCAGTTATACTTGGGCAGATAGCAATCAGCCCCAGCATTTT,CASSYTWADSNQPQHF
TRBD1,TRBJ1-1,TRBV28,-,TGTGCCAGCAGTTTATGGGGGACAGGGAGGTTTACTGAAGCTTTCTTT,CASSLWGTGRFTEAFF
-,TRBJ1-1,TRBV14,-,TGTGCCAGCAGCCAAGATTACGGGGTGTCTGAAGCTTTCTTT,CASSQDYGVSEAFF
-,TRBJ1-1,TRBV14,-,TGTGCCAGCAGCACCCCGGCCAGGGCCTTTGAAGCTTTCTTT,CASSTPARAFEAFF
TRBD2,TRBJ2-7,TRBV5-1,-,TGCGCCAGCAGCTCAGTAGCGGGAGGGGTCTACGAGCAGTACTTC,CASSSVAGGVYEQYF
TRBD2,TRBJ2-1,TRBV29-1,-,TGCAGCGTTGTTATGCTAGCGGGAGTAGGGAATGAGCAGTTCTTC,CSVVMLAGVGNEQFF
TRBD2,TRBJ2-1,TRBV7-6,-,TGTGCCAGCAGCCGAACTAGCGGGAGGCTTTACAATGAGCAGTTCTTC,CASSRTSGRLYNEQFF
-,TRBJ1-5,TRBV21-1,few,TGTGCCAGCAGCAACCCGGGACAGGGGCATCAGCCCCAGCATTTT,CASSNPGQGHQPQHF
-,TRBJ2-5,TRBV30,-,TGTGCCTGGAGTTTGGTTCCGGTACAAGAGACCCAGTACTTC,CAWSLVPVQETQYF
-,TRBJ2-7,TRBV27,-,TGTGCCAGCAGTTTGTACAGCCACTACGAGCAGTACTTC,CASSLYSHYEQYF
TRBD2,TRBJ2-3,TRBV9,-,TGTGCCAGCAGCGCGGGACTAGCAACAGATACGCAGTATTTT,CASSAGLATDTQYF
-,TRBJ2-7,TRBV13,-,TGTGCCAGCAGCTTAGCGACAGGTGAACTCTACGAGCAGTACTTC,CASSLATGELYEQYF
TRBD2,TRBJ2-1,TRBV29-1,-,TGCAGCGCCTCGACTAGCGGGTACAATGAGCAGTTCTTC,CSASTSGYNEQFF
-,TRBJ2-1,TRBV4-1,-,TGCGCCAGCAGCCAAGATAGCAGCTCCTACAATGAGCAGTTCTTC,CASSQDSSSYNEQFF
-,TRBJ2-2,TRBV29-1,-,TGCAGCGTTGAAGAGGGGTGGGGCGGGGATGCGAACACCGGGGAGCTGTTTTTT,CSVEEGWGGDANTGELFF
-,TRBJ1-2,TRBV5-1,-,TGCGCCAGCAGCTTGGACCTGACAGTCTATGGCTACACCTTC,CASSLDLTVYGYTF
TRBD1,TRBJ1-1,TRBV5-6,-,TGTGCCAGCAGCGCATATTCGGGACAGGGTAAAGCTTTCTTT,CASSAYSGQGKAFF
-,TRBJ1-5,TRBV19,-,TGTGCCAGTAGTATCCAGGGCGACCTTTACGGTCAGCCCCAGCATTTT,CASSIQGDLYGQPQHF
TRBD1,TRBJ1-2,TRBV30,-,TGTGCCTGGAAGGGACAGGGAAAAGGGGGCTACACCTTC,CAWKGQGKGGYTF
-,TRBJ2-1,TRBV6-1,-,TGTGCCAGCAGTGACCTACTAGCCCCAGATGAGCAGTTCTTC,CASSDLLAPDEQFF
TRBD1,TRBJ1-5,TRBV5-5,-,TGTGCCAGCAGCTTGGCGGACAGGGTTGGTGATCAGCCCCAGCATTTT,CASSLADRVGDQPQHF
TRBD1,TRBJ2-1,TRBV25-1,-,TGTGCCAGCAGTGAAACAGGGGGCCCCTACAATGAGCAGTTCTTC,CASSETGGPYNEQFF